The present T cell receptor (beta chain) was sequenced within a study of T-cell memory formation after mild COVID-19 (dated by TCRdb to about 2021). Concerning the study at large: TCR sequence clusters from the two donors were found to be largely donor specific. T-cell clones expanding and contracting after mild COVID-19 in a couple of donors were tracked by longitudinal TCRalpha and TCRbeta repertoire sequencing. The cohort comprised two young, previously healthy adult volunteers, one female and one male. Study-level results and caveats: SARS-CoV-2 specificity was not confirmed for the second-wave clones peaking on day 37. Contracting CD4+ clones were located mainly in the CM and EM memory subsets, whereas CD8+ clones were found to be enriched in EMRA. From day 15 to 85, contracting clones showed balanced CD4/CD8 phenotypes, whereas a second wave of clones that expanded from day 15 to 37 leaned towards CD4+. The study covered only a couple of mild cases, and larger cohorts including severe cases with pre-infection samples were considered necessary. Some responding clones were detected in pre-infection memory, suggesting pre-existing cross-reactive memory T cells joined the SARS-CoV-2 response.

Note on this clonotype: Its cognate antigen has yet to be identified. Base qualities are missing; no much larger clone stands one base away.

TCRdb lists the instrument as Illumina NovaSeq 6000. TCRalpha and TCRbeta cDNA libraries were built by 5'RACE with constant-segment primers, adding sample barcodes and unique molecular identifiers. RNA was extracted from every sample with Trizol reagent. Libraries were amplified in two PCR steps, with a second sample barcode and Illumina TruSeq adapters added in the second step. Libraries were sequenced on an Illumina NovaSeq with 2 x 150 bp paired-end reads. The authors' analysis ran thus. Reads were demultiplexed and collapsed into UMI-guided consensus sequences with migec v1.2.7. Using mixcr v2.1.11, the UMI consensuses were aligned to TRA and TRB V and J templates and assembled into clonotypes. Expanded or contracted clonotypes were those called significant by both edgeR and NoisET, with noise models trained on biological replicates. For edgeR calls, the cutoffs were a false discovery rate-adjusted p below 0.01 and a log2 fold-change threshold of 1. As an exploratory analysis of dynamics, max-normalized trajectories of the 1000 most abundant clonotypes were examined by PCA with hierarchical clustering. Each responding clone was given a CD4 or CD8 phenotype based on the CD4+ and CD8+ repertoires, which had been sequenced separately. TCRdb redid the processing of the public reads, applying fastp at Q25 and MiXCR, and retained in-frame beta chains. A single entry per CDR3 protein holds the most common genes and DNA from its merged rows. None of the V and J calls come from the authors' own analysis; TCRdb made them. This sample lists about 350,000 distinct CDR3 sequences; about an eighth were detected once. Around a fifth of the sample lies in the top ten.

From a lookup of the germline V gene, CDR1 and CDR2 are SGHRS and YFSETQ. The CDR3 sequence holds 13 residues, the cysteine and phenylalanine included. Just CDR3 DNA is preserved here, 39 bases in frame from base 1. Relative to germline, V is 0 bases shorter and J is 3 bases shorter, with 6 bases between their ends. Ficoll-Paque density gradient centrifugation was used to isolate PBMCs. Sequenced material: PBMCs or a T cell subset sorted from them (not recorded which). The receptor comes from a man younger than 30 who had mild COVID-19 (a few samples of this study predate the infection). The sample titles of this study are shuffled in the database, so cell type and time point are left out; the donor was told from shared clones. The chain joins TRBV5-1 to TRBJ1-1, with no reliable assignment of the D segment. The CDR3 is CASSLGQDTEAFF. The DNA sequence is TGCGCCAGCAGCTTGGGTCAGGACACTGAAGCTTTCTTT.